A single sample gave rise to the 17 T cell receptor beta chains below, sequenced in a study of STAT3 mutations in large granular lymphocyte leukemia. Libraries were prepared by immunoSEQ multiplex PCR; TCRdb keeps only in-frame clonotypes and omits some of them. This sample carries under 20,000 clones, 92% of them seen once, and the ten largest clones take just under 45%. The antigens for these receptors are not known. Findings of the study overall: At least one immunodominant TCR beta clonotype appeared in every T-cell large granular lymphocyte leukemia patient.

The specimen sequenced was peripheral blood mononuclear cells. The receptors here all came from a man aged 55 to 69 with T-cell large granular lymphocyte leukemia. Some clones in this sample may be carry-over from other donors' samples.

The CDR3 coding sequence is TGTGCCTGGGCAGGGGGAGGGGGCTCCTACAATGAGCAGTTCTTC. Translated, it gives CAWAGGGGSYNEQFF. The chain joins TRBV30 to TRBJ2-1; D might be TRBD1 or TRBD2, each matching 7 bases. The germline gives CDR1 GTSNPN, CDR2 SVGIG (reference sequence). The CDR3 loop spans 15 amino acids. Trimming pared 5 bases from V and 0 bases from J, leaving 14 bases between. The full variable domain, with the rest looked up from reference TRBV30 and TRBJ2-1, is SQTIHQWPATLVQPVGSPLSLECTVEGTSNPNLYWYRQAAGRGLQLLFYSVGIGQISSEVPQNLSASRPQDRQFILSSKKLLLSDSGFYLCAWAGGGGSYNEQFFGPGTRLTVL.

The V gene is TRBV7-2, the J gene TRBJ1-5, with a weak D call TRBD1 (6 bases). Deletions cut 1 base from V and 1 base from J, with 14 bases between. The CDR3 has 17 amino acids. Germline V gene lookup returns CDR1 SGHTA and CDR2 FQGNSA. The CDR3 nucleotides are TGTGCCAGCAGCTTAGAACCCGGGACAAGAAGCAATCAGCCCCAGCATTTT. Translation: CASSLEPGTRSNQPQHF. The full variable domain, completed using reference TRBV7-2 and TRBJ1-5, is GAGVSQSPSNKVTEKGKDVELRCDPISGHTALYWYRQSLGQGLEFLIYFQGNSAPDKSGLPSDRFSAERTGGSVSTLTIQRTQQEDSAVYLCASSLEPGTRSNQPQHFGDGTRLSIL.

The V call is TRBV7-2, the J call TRBJ1-5; TRBD1 is a possible D gene (5 bases). V was cut by 4 bases and J by 0 bases, with 16 bases left in between. The CDR3 is made up of 17 amino acids. The V gene's germline CDR1 is SGHTA and CDR2 FQGNSA. CDR3 DNA sequence: TGTGCCAGCAGCTGGGACGCCCGACAAGTTAGCAATCAGCCCCAGCATTTT. It yields the protein CASSWDARQVSNQPQHF.

The chain couples TRBV5-1 to TRBJ2-2; either TRBD1 or TRBD2 may fit D (6 bases each). The germline CDR1 and CDR2 sequences are SGHRS and YFSETQ. V gave up 7 bases and J gave up 6 bases, with 13 bases separating them. The CDR3 contains 13 residues. As DNA, the CDR3 is TGCGCCAGCGGAGGGGGTTTTTCCGGGGAGCTGTTTTTT. Protein: CASGGGFSGELFF.

V usage is TRBV19 and J usage is TRBJ1-2; 10 bases map to TRBD1. This CDR3 is built from 17 residues. The junction had 11 bases not matched to a gene; V was cut back by 4 bases and J by 3 bases. Germline V gene sequence: CDR1 LNHDA, CDR2 SQIVND (reference sequence). Here the CDR3 reads CASSTRETGGAYYGYTF. The CDR3 DNA reads TGTGCCAGTAGTACCAGGGAGACAGGGGGCGCTTACTATGGCTACACCTTC.

The chain's CDR3 is CAWTGRPQETQYF. CDR3 coding DNA: TGTGCCTGGACGGGACGCCCACAAGAGACCCAGTACTTC. The V gene is TRBV30, the J gene TRBJ2-5, with D possibly called TRBD1 or TRBD2 (5 bases each). This CDR3 is 13 amino acids long. The germline CDR1 and CDR2 sequences are GTSNPN and SVGIG (reference sequence). Deletions cut 4 bases from V and 2 bases from J, with 11 bases between.

The V call is TRBV11-2, the J call TRBJ2-1; D remains ambiguous. V was clipped by 5 bases and J by 9 bases, with 11 bases between them. Germline CDR1 reads SGHAT; CDR2 reads FQNNGV. This CDR3 has 12 amino acids. The CDR3 reads CASSGSNREQFF. The CDR3 DNA reads as TGTGCCAGCAGCGGAAGTAATCGTGAGCAGTTCTTC. The full variable domain, its missing parts supplied by reference TRBV11-2 and TRBJ2-1, is EAGVAQSPRYKIIEKRQSVAFWCNPISGHATLYWYQQILGQGPKLLIQFQNNGVVDDSQLPKDRFSAERLKGVDSTLKIQPAKLEDSAVYLCASSGSNREQFFGPGTRLTVL.

The chain couples TRBV25-1 to TRBJ1-6; 11 bases agree with TRBD1. The ends lost 6 bases at V and 3 bases at J; junction bases unmatched: 4. Germline CDR1 MGHDK, CDR2 SYGVNS. The CDR3 is 16 residues long. The CDR3 bases are TGTGCCAGCAGCGTGGGGACAGGGGGCTATAATTCACCCCTCCACTTT. This sequence encodes CASSVGTGGYNSPLHF.

V usage is TRBV28 and J usage is TRBJ2-3; D is unresolved. Germline V gene data show CDR1 as MDHEN and CDR2 as SYDVKM. The CDR3 loop spans 12 amino acids. Trimming took 2 bases from V and 6 from J, leaving 6 bases between them. The CDR3 DNA reads TGTGCCAGCAGTTTACTCCGGGATACGCAGTATTTT. Translation: CASSLLRDTQYF.

This sequence joins TRBV29-1 and TRBJ2-1; no clear D gene. The CDR3 has 12 amino acids. Trimming took off 3 bases at V and 7 bases at J, with 10 bases between the two ends. From germline, CDR1 is SQVTM and CDR2 ANQGSEA. CDR3 sequence: CSVEESSNEQFF. The CDR3 DNA reads as TGCAGCGTTGAGGAGAGTTCAAATGAGCAGTTCTTC.

The rearrangement links TRBV5-1 to TRBJ2-1; possible D gene TRBD2, 5 bases. Germline values: CDR1 SGHRS, CDR2 YFSETQ. This CDR3 contains 14 residues. V was pared by 3 bases and J by 5 bases, with 12 bases between. CDR3 sequence: CASSWERANNEQFF. For the CDR3, the DNA is TGCGCCAGCAGCTGGGAGAGGGCAAACAATGAGCAGTTCTTC.

The chain joins TRBV6-6 to TRBJ2-6; D is unclear. Trimming shortened V by 3 bases and J by 2 bases, and 8 bases separated the two germline ends. The CDR3 length is 15 residues. The germline CDR1 and CDR2 sequences are MNHNY and SVGAGI (reference sequence). The CDR3 protein is CASSYPQTGANVLTF. CDR3 DNA sequence: TGTGCCAGCAGTTATCCGCAGACTGGGGCCAACGTCCTGACTTTC.

This chain uses TRBV30 with TRBJ1-4, with TRBD1 as a possible D gene (6 bases). Deletions cut 4 bases from V and 8 bases from J, with 20 bases between. Germline CDR1 is GTSNPN and CDR2 is SVGIG (reference sequence). The CDR3 contains 15 residues. The CDR3 protein is CAWKRGEQGLEKLFF. The DNA for the CDR3 is TGTGCCTGGAAGAGGGGGGAACAGGGTTTAGAAAAACTGTTTTTT.

V is TRBV5-1 and J is TRBJ2-7, with TRBD1 matching 9 bases. The length of the CDR3 is 15 residues. V shed 2 bases and J 6 bases; nucleotides not matched to a gene: 9. Germline V gene sequence: CDR1 SGHRS, CDR2 YFSETQ. In nucleotides, the CDR3 is TGCGCCAGCAGCTTACGTCCCGGGACAGGGAGCGAGCAGTACTTC. Its translation: CASSLRPGTGSEQYF.

The chain employs TRBV4-3 and TRBJ2-4; TRBD2 aligns across 7 bases. CDR1 LGHNA and CDR2 YSLEER come from the germline V gene. The V and J ends lost 1 base and 7 bases, in that order; junction bases with no gene match: 7. The CDR3 sequence is 15 residues long. In DNA, the CDR3 is TGCGCCAGCAGCCAAGTGGGGGGAGGGATGAACATTCAGTACTTC. Its translation is CASSQVGGGMNIQYF.

The chain couples TRBV5-1 to TRBJ2-3, with no clear D. V was trimmed by 4 bases and J by 6 bases, leaving 9 bases between them. CDR3 length: 12 amino acids. CDR1 is SGHRS, CDR2 YFSETQ, per germline. As DNA, the CDR3 is TGCGCCAGCAGCCCCGACTCGGATACGCAGTATTTT. Residues: CASSPDSDTQYF.

This rearrangement joins TRBV9 to TRBJ2-7, with D tentatively TRBD1 or TRBD2 (7 bases each). The germline V gene encodes CDR1 SGDLS and CDR2 YYNGEE. The V and J ends lost 3 bases and 7 bases respectively, with 20 bases between them. The length of the CDR3 is 15 residues. CDR3 loop: CASSAQGGGPSEQYF. CDR3 DNA: TGTGCCAGCAGCGCCCAGGGGGGAGGGCCGTCGGAGCAGTACTTC.